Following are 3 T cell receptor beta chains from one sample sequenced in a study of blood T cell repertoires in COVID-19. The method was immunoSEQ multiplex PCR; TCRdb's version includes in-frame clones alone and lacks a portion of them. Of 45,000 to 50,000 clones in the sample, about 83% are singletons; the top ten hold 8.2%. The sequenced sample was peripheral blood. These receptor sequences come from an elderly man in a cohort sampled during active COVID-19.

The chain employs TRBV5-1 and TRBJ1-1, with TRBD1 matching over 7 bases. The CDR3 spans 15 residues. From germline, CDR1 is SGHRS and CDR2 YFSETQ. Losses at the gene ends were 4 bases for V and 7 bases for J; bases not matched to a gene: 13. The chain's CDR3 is CASSQGQNTNIEAFF. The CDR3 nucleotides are TGCGCCAGCAGCCAGGGACAGAATACAAATATTGAAGCTTTCTTT.

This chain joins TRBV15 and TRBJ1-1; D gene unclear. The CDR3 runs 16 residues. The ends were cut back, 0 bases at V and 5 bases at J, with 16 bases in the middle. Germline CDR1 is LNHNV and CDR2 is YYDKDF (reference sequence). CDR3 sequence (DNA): TGTGCCACCAGCAGAGATCTCTACGGGAGTGGAACTGAAGCTTTCTTT. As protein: CATSRDLYGSGTEAFF. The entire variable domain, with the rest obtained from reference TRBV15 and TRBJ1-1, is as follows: DAMVIQNPRYQVTQFGKPVTLSCSQTLNHNVMYWYQQKSSQAPKLLFHYYDKDFNNEADTPDNFQSRRPNTSFCFLDIRSPGLGDTAMYLCATSRDLYGSGTEAFFGQGTRLTVV.

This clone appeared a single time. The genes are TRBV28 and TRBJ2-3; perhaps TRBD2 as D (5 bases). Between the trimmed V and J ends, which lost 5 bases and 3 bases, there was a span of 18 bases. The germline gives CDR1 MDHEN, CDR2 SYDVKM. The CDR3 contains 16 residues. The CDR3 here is CASSPMRASQTDTQYF. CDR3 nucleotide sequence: TGTGCCAGCAGTCCAATGCGGGCGTCGCAGACAGATACGCAGTATTTT. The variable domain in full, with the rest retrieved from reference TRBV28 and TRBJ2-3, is DVKVTQSSRYLVKRTGEKVFLECVQDMDHENMFWYRQDPGLGLRLIYFSYDVKMKEKGDIPEGYSVSREKKERFSLILESASTNQTSMYLCASSPMRASQTDTQYFGPGTRLTVL.